A single sample is the source of the 15 T cell receptor beta chains below, sequenced in a study of identifying expanded T cells in peripheral blood (dated by TCRdb to the late 2010s). The library was generated by the immunoSEQ multiplex PCR assay. Entries here come from immuneACCESS through TCRdb and include only in-frame sequences with V and J called. Some clones fail to appear in such tables; in the studies checked, an unresolved V gene covers under half of the shortfall, and the cause of the remainder is unknown. The sample table holds 80,000 to 95,000 clones, of which 70% to 90% were seen once. The ten most abundant clones make up 4% to 4.5% of the sample. What was sequenced was blood. All receptors come from a person aged 18 to 70 in good health.

The chain links TRBV6-1 to TRBJ2-1; 7 bases fit TRBD2. The CDR3 consists of 14 residues. The V gene end was trimmed by 3 bases and the J gene end by 8 bases; junction bases not matched to a gene: 7. The germline CDR1 and CDR2 sequences are MNHNS and SASEGT. The CDR3 coding sequence is TGTGCCAGCAGTGATCGGCGGGAGAGCGATGAGCAGTTCTTC. Its translation is CASSDRRESDEQFF.

V and J are TRBV29-1 and TRBJ1-5; 10 nucleotides align to TRBD1. V shed 5 bases and J 2 bases; nucleotides not matched to a gene: 3. Germline CDR1 is SQVTM and CDR2 is ANQGSEA. CDR3 length: 14 residues. CDR3 coding DNA: TGCAGCGTTTGGGACAGGGGTGGCAATCAGCCCCAGCATTTT. This gives the protein CSVWDRGGNQPQHF. Complete variable domain (other parts from reference TRBV29-1 and TRBJ1-5): SAVISQKPSRDICQRGTSLTIQCQVDSQVTMMFWYRQQPGQSLTLIATANQGSEATYESGFVIDKFPISRPNLTFSTLTVSNMSPEDSSIYLCSVWDRGGNQPQHFGDGTRLSIL.

The chain couples TRBV18 to TRBJ2-5; D might be TRBD1 (6 bases). CDR3 length equals 12 residues. V lost 5 bases to trimming and J lost 5 bases, with 9 bases between them. CDR1 and CDR2 from the germline V gene are KGHSH and LQKENI. The CDR3 coding sequence is TGTGCCAGCTCAACAGGGATGGAGACCCAGTACTTC. It specifies CASSTGMETQYF.

The chain carries TRBV6-5 and TRBJ2-7; D gene unclear. The CDR3 has 12 residues. The germline V gene encodes CDR1 MNHEY and CDR2 SVGAGI. Trimming left V 5 bases short and J 4 bases short, with 9 bases between. The CDR3 DNA follows: TGTGCCAGCAGTGTAACAGCTTACGAGCAGTACTTC. Its protein product is CASSVTAYEQYF.

The chain carries TRBV30 and TRBJ2-1, with D possibly TRBD2 on 7 matching bases. Germline V gene lookup returns CDR1 GTSNPN and CDR2 SVGIG (reference sequence). V was clipped by 4 bases and J by 4 bases, with 17 bases between them. The CDR3 is 15 amino acids. The CDR3 nucleotides read TGTGCCTGGATGGGCGGGAGAGACAGGTACAATGAGCAGTTCTTC. Translated: CAWMGGRDRYNEQFF.

The chain recombines TRBV2 with TRBJ2-7, with D perhaps being TRBD1 or TRBD2 (5 bases each). Germline CDR1 SNHLY, CDR2 FYNNEI. The CDR3 length is 16 residues. Trimming pared 4 bases from V and 2 bases from J, leaving 18 bases between. CDR3: CASSARARDAAYEQYF. For the CDR3, the DNA is TGTGCCAGCAGTGCCAGAGCCCGGGACGCCGCCTACGAGCAGTACTTC.

The chain carries TRBV6-5 and TRBJ2-3, with D unclear. V lost 5 bases and J 1 base, leaving 7 bases between the germline ends. The CDR3 consists of 13 residues. CDR1 and CDR2 (germline): MNHEY, SVGAGI. The CDR3 sequence: CASSRQGTDTQYF. CDR3 DNA sequence: TGTGCCAGCAGTCGTCAGGGCACAGATACGCAGTATTTT.

The rearrangement joins TRBV7-9 to TRBJ1-2; the D gene is possibly TRBD1 (5 bases). Trimming shortened V by 5 bases and J by 6 bases, and 13 bases separated the two germline ends. The CDR3 spans 13 residues. Germline assignment: CDR1 SEHNR and CDR2 FQNEAQ (reference sequence). CDR3 nucleotides: TGTGCCAGCAGCCCCGGGACTTACGATGGCTACACCTTC. Residues: CASSPGTYDGYTF.

V gene TRBV5-4 combines with J gene TRBJ2-5; unclear D gene. The CDR3 totals 13 residues. Germline lookup yields CDR1 SGHNT and CDR2 YYREEE (reference sequence). The V gene lost 1 base and the J gene lost 2 bases, with 6 bases spanning the gap. The CDR3 is CASSLFAQETQYF. The DNA for the CDR3 is TGTGCCAGCAGCTTGTTTGCTCAAGAGACCCAGTACTTC. The full variable domain, completed using reference TRBV5-4 and TRBJ2-5, is ETGVTQSPTHLIKTRGQQVTLRCSSQSGHNTVSWYQQALGQGPQFIFQYYREEENGRGNFPPRFSGLQFPNYSSELNVNALELDDSALYLCASSLFAQETQYFGPGTRLLVL.

The V gene is TRBV28, the J gene TRBJ1-3, with D maybe TRBD1 (5 bases). Deletions cut 6 bases from V and 4 bases from J, with 19 bases between. CDR1 is MDHEN, CDR2 SYDVKM, per germline. The CDR3 has 16 residues. In DNA form, the CDR3 reads TGTGCCAGCAGCAATACCGGGACCGGGAGAGGAAACACCATATATTTT. Protein: CASSNTGTGRGNTIYF.

V usage is TRBV7-8 and J usage is TRBJ1-1; D not resolved. Germline CDR1 reads SGHVS; CDR2 reads FQNEAQ. V was shortened by 1 base and J by 4 bases, with 10 bases between the two germline ends. The CDR3 has 14 residues. The DNA of the CDR3 is TGTGCCAGCAGCTTAGGTCCGGTTTCCACTGAAGCTTTCTTT. Its translation: CASSLGPVSTEAFF.

This chain uses TRBV6-6 with TRBJ1-6; 10 bases are shared with TRBD1. V lost 0 bases, J lost 6 bases, and 2 bases stayed unmatched. The germline CDR1 and CDR2 sequences are MNHNY and SVGAGI (reference sequence). CDR3 size: 16 residues. The CDR3 coding sequence is TGTGCCAGCAGTTACTCAGGGGACAGGGGTAATTCACCCCTCCACTTT. As protein: CASSYSGDRGNSPLHF.

This chain links TRBV2 with TRBJ1-1; possible D gene TRBD1, 6 bases. This CDR3 contains 16 residues. CDR1 is SNHLY and CDR2 is FYNNEI in the germline V gene. V gave up 2 bases and J gave up 3 bases, with 16 bases separating them. In DNA, the CDR3 is TGTGCCAGCAGTGAATTCGGGGGGCAATTTGACACTGAAGCTTTCTTT. It is translated as CASSEFGGQFDTEAFF.

The rearrangement uses TRBV6-5 and TRBJ1-2; D gene uncertain. The CDR3 consists of 12 residues. CDR1 is MNHEY, CDR2 SVGAGI, per germline. Trimming pared 7 bases from V and 1 base from J, leaving 7 bases between. The CDR3 bases are TGTGCCAGCACCCAGAGTAACTATGGCTACACCTTC. The encoded protein is CASTQSNYGYTF.

This chain joins TRBV5-1 and TRBJ2-3; D unclear. The CDR3 sequence is 14 residues long. Between the trimmed V and J ends, which lost 3 bases and 0 bases, there was a span of 8 bases. Germline CDR1 is SGHRS and CDR2 is YFSETQ. CDR3 sequence: CASSSVTSTDTQYF. CDR3 in DNA: TGCGCCAGCAGCTCAGTAACTAGCACAGATACGCAGTATTTT.